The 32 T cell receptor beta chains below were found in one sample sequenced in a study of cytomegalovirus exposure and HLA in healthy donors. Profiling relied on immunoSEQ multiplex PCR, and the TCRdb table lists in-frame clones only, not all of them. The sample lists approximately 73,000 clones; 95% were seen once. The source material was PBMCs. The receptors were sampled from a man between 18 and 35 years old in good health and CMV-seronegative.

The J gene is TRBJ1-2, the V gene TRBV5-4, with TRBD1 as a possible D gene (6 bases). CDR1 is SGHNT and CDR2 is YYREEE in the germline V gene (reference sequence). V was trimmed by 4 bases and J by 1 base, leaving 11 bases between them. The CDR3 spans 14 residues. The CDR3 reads CASSPGQINYGYTF. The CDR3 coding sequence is TGTGCCAGCAGCCCAGGACAGATTAACTATGGCTACACCTTC. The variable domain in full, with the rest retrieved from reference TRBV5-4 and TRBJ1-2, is ETGVTQSPTHLIKTRGQQVTLRCSSQSGHNTVSWYQQALGQGPQFIFQYYREEENGRGNFPPRFSGLQFPNYSSELNVNALELDDSALYLCASSPGQINYGYTFGSGTRLTVV.

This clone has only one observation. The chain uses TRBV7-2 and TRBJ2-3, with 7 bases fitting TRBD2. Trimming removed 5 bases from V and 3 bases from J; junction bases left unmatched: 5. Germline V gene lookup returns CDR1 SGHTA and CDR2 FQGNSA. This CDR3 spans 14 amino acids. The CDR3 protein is CASSPGRLTDTQYF. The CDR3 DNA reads TGTGCCAGCAGCCCCGGGAGGTTAACAGATACGCAGTATTTT. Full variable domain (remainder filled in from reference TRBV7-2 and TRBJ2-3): GAGVSQSPSNKVTEKGKDVELRCDPISGHTALYWYRQSLGQGLEFLIYFQGNSAPDKSGLPSDRFSAERTGGSVSTLTIQRTQQEDSAVYLCASSPGRLTDTQYFGPGTRLTVL.

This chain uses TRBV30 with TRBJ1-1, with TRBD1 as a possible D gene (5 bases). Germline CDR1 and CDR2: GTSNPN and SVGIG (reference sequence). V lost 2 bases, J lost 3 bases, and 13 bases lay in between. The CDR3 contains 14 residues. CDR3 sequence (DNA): TGTGCCTGGAGTATAGGGGCTGAGGACACTGAAGCTTTCTTT. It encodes CAWSIGAEDTEAFF.

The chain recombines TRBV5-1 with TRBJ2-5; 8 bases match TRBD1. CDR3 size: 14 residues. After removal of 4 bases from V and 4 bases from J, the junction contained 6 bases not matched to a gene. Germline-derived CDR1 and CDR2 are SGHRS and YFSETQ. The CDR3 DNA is TGCGCCAGCAGCCCCAGGACAGGGAGAGAGACCCAGTACTTC. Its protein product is CASSPRTGRETQYF. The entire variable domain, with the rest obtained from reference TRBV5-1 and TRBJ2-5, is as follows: KAGVTQTPRYLIKTRGQQVTLSCSPISGHRSVSWYQQTPGQGLQFLFEYFSETQRNKGNFPGRFSGRQFSNSRSEMNVSTLELGDSALYLCASSPRTGRETQYFGPGTRLLVL.

The CDR3 DNA reads TGTGCCAGCAGCCCGGGGTATCTCTATGGCTACACCTTC. It codes for CASSPGYLYGYTF. V is TRBV7-2 and J is TRBJ1-2, with unresolved D. The germline V gene encodes CDR1 SGHTA and CDR2 FQGNSA. This CDR3 is built from 13 residues. V lost 5 bases, J lost 4 bases, and 11 bases lay in between.

The CDR3 sequence is CASSQGRTGYGYTF. The CDR3 nucleotides are TGTGCCAGCAGCCAGGGTCGGACAGGGTATGGCTACACCTTC. V is TRBV14 and J is TRBJ1-2, with 8 bases identical to TRBD1. This CDR3 comprises 14 residues. The ends lost 3 bases at V and 5 bases at J; junction bases unmatched: 5. Germline CDR1 reads SGHDN; CDR2 reads FVKESK. The complete variable domain, with remaining parts taken from reference TRBV14 and TRBJ1-2, reads EAGVTQFPSHSVIEKGQTVTLRCDPISGHDNLYWYRRVMGKEIKFLLHFVKESKQDESGMPNNRFLAERTGGTYSTLKVQPAELEDSGVYFCASSQGRTGYGYTFGSGTRLTVV.

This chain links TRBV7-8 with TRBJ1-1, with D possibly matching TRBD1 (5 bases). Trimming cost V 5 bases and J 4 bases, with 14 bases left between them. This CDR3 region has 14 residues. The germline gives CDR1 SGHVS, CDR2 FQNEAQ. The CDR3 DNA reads TGTGCCAGCAGCCGGGACTACGCGGGCACTGAAGCTTTCTTT. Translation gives CASSRDYAGTEAFF.

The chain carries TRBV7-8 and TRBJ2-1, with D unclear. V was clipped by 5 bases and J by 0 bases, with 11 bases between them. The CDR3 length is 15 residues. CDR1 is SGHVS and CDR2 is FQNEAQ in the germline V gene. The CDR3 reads CASSHKRFSYNEQFF. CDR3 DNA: TGTGCCAGCAGCCACAAGAGGTTCTCCTACAATGAGCAGTTCTTC.

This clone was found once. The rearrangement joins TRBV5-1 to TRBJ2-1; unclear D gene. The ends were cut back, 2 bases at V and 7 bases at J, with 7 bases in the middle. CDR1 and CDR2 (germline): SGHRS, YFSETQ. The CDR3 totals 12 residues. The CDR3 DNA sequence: TGCGCCAGCAGCTTAAAAACTAATGAGCAGTTCTTC. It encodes CASSLKTNEQFF.

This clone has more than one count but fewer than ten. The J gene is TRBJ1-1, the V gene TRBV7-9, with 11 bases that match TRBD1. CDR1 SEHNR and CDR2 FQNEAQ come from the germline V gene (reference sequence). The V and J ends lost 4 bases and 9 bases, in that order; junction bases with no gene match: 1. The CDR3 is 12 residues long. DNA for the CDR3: TGTGCCAGCAGCTCGGACAGGGGGCAAGCTTTCTTT. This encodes CASSSDRGQAFF. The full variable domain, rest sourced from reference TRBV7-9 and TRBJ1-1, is DTGVSQNPRHKITKRGQNVTFRCDPISEHNRLYWYRQTLGQGPEFLTYFQNEAQLEKSRLLSDRFSAERPKGSFSTLEIQRTEQGDSAMYLCASSSDRGQAFFGQGTRLTVV.

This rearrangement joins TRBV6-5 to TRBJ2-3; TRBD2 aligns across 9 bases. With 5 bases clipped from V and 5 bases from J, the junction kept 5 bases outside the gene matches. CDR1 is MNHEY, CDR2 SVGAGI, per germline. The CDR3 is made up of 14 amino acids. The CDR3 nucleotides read TGTGCCAGCAGTAATAGCGGGGGTATAGATACGCAGTATTTT. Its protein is CASSNSGGIDTQYF.

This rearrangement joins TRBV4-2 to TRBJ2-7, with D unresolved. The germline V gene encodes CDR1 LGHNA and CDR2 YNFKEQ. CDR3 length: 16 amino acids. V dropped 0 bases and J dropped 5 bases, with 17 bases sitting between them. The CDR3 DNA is TGTGCCAGCAGCCAAGAAATTATTAAACGGTTCCACGAGCAGTACTTC. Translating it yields CASSQEIIKRFHEQYF.

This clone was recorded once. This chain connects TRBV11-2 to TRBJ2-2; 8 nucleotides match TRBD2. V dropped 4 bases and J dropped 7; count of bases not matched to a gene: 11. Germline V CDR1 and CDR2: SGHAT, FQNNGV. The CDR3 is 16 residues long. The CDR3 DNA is TGTGCCAGCAGCTATCGGGGGGGCCGGGTAGGCGGGGAGCTGTTTTTT. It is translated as CASSYRGGRVGGELFF. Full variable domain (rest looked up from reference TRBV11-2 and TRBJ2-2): EAGVAQSPRYKIIEKRQSVAFWCNPISGHATLYWYQQILGQGPKLLIQFQNNGVVDDSQLPKDRFSAERLKGVDSTLKIQPAKLEDSAVYLCASSYRGGRVGGELFFGEGSRLTVL.

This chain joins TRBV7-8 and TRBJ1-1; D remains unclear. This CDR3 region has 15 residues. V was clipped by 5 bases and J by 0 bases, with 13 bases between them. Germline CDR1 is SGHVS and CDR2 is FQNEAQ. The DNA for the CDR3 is TGTGCCAGCAGCCCAACACCGGGAATGAACACTGAAGCTTTCTTT. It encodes CASSPTPGMNTEAFF.

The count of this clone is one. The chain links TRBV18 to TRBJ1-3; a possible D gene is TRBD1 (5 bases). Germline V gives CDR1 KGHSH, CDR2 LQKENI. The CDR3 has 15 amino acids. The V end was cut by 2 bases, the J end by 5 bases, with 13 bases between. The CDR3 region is CASSPAGSQRNTIYF. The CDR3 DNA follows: TGTGCCAGCTCACCAGCAGGGTCTCAGAGAAACACCATATATTTT. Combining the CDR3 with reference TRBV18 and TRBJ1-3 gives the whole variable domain NAGVMQNPRHLVRRRGQEARLRCSPMKGHSHVYWYRQLPEEGLKFMVYLQKENIIDESGMPKERFSAEFPKEGPSILRIQQVVRGDSAAYFCASSPAGSQRNTIYFGEGSWLTVV.

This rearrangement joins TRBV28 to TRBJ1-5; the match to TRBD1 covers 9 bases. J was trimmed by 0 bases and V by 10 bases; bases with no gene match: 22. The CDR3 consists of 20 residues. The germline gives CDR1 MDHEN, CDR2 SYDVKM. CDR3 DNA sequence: TGTGCCACCACAGAAATTACCGGGACAGGGAGGGCATATAGCAATCAGCCCCAGCATTTT. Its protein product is CATTEITGTGRAYSNQPQHF.

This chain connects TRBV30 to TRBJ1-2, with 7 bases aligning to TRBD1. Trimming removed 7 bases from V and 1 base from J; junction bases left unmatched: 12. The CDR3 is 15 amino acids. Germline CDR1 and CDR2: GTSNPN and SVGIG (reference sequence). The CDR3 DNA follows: TGTGCCTCCTACCCCGGGACAGAATTTAACTATGGCTACACCTTC. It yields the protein CASYPGTEFNYGYTF.

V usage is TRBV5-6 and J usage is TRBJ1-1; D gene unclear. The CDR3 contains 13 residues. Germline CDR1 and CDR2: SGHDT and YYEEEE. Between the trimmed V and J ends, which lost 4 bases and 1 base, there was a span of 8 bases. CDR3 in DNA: TGTGCCAGCAGCGCAAACAGGAACACTGAAGCTTTCTTT. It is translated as CASSANRNTEAFF.

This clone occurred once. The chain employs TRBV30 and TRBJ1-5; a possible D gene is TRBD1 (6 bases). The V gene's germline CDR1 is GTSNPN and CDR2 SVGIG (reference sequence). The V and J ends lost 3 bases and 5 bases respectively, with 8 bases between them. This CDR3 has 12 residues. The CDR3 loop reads CAWREGDQPQHF. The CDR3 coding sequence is TGTGCCTGGAGAGAGGGGGATCAGCCCCAGCATTTT.

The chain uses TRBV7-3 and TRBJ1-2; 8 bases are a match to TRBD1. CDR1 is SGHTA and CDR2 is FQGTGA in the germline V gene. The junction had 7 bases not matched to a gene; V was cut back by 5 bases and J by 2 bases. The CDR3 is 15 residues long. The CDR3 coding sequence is TGTGCCAGCAGCCCCGGACAGGGCCTAAACTATGGCTACACCTTC. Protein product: CASSPGQGLNYGYTF.

CDR3 sequence (DNA): TGTGCCAGCAGCCGGAGGGACAGTTATACCTACGAGCAGTACTTC. This gives the protein CASSRRDSYTYEQYF. This chain connects TRBV27 to TRBJ2-7; a possible D gene is TRBD1 (7 bases). V gave up 6 bases and J gave up 2 bases, with 17 bases separating them. CDR3 length equals 15 residues. The V gene's germline CDR1 is MNHEY and CDR2 SMNVEV (reference sequence).

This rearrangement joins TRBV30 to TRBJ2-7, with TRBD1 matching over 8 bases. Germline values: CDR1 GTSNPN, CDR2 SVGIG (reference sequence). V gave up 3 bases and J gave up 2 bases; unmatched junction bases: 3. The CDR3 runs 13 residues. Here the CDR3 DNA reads TGTGCCTGGAGCCGGGACAGGACCTACGAGCAGTACTTC. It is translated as CAWSRDRTYEQYF.

CDR3 region: CASSSESGNTEAFF. Written as DNA, the CDR3 is TGTGCCAGCAGCTCCGAGTCCGGGAACACTGAAGCTTTCTTT. This sequence joins TRBV5-6 and TRBJ1-1; D gene unclear. The CDR3 covers 14 residues. Germline CDR1 and CDR2: SGHDT and YYEEEE. V was pared by 3 bases and J by 1 base, with 10 bases between.

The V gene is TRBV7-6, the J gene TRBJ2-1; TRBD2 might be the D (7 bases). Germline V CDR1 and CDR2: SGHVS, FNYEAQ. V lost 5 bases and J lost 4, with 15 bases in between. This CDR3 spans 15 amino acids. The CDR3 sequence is CASSPGGGGYNEQFF. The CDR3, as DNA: TGTGCCAGCAGCCCTGGGGGCGGGGGATACAATGAGCAGTTCTTC.

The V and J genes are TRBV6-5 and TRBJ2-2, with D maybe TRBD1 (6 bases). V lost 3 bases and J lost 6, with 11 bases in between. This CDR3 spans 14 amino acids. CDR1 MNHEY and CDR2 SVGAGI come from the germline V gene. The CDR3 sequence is CASSYERQAGELFF. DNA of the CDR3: TGTGCCAGCAGTTATGAGCGACAGGCCGGGGAGCTGTTTTTT.

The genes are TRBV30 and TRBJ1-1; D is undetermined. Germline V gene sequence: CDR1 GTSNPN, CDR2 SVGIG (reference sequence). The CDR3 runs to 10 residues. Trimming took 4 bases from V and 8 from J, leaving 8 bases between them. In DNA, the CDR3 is TGTGCCTGGATTCGGGGAGAAGCTTTCTTT. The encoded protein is CAWIRGEAFF.

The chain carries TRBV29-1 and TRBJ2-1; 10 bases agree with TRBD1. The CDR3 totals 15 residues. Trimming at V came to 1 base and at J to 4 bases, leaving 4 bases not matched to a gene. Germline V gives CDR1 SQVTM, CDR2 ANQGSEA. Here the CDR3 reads CSVEARDRGYNEQFF. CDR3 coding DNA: TGCAGCGTTGAAGCTCGGGACAGGGGTTACAATGAGCAGTTCTTC.

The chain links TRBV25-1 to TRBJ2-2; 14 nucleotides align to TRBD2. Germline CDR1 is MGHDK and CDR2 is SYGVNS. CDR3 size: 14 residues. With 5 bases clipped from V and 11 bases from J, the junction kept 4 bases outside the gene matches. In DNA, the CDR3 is TGTGCCAGCAGTCGACTAGCGGGGGGGAGAGAGCTGTTTTTT. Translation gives CASSRLAGGRELFF. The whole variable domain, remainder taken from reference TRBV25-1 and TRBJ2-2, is EADIYQTPRYLVIGTGKKITLECSQTMGHDKMYWYQQDPGMELHLIHYSYGVNSTEKGDLSSESTVSRIRTEHFPLTLESARPSHTSQYLCASSRLAGGRELFFGEGSRLTVL.

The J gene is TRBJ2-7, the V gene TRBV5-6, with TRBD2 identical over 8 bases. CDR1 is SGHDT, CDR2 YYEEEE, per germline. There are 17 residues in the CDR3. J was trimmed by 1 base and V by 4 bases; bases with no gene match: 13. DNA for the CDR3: TGTGCCAGCAGCGGGGGGACTAGTCAACGTTTTTCCTACGAGCAGTACTTC. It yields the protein CASSGGTSQRFSYEQYF.

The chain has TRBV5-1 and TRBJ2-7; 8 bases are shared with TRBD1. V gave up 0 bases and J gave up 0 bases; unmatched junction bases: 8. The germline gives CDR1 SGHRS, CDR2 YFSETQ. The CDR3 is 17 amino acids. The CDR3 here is CASSLAGDRSSSYEQYF. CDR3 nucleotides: TGCGCCAGCAGCTTGGCAGGGGACAGGTCCAGCTCCTACGAGCAGTACTTC.

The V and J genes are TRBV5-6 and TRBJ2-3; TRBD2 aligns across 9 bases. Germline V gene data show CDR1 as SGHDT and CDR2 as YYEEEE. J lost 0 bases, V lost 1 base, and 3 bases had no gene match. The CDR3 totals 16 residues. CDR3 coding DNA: TGTGCCAGCAGCTTGAAGCGGGGGGATAGCACAGATACGCAGTATTTT. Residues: CASSLKRGDSTDTQYF.

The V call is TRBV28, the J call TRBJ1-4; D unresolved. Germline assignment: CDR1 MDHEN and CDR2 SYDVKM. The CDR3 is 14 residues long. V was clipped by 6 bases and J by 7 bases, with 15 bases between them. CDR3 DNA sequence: TGTGCCAGCAGATCCCCGGCCCGGGGTGAAAAACTGTTTTTT. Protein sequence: CASRSPARGEKLFF.